These T cell receptor beta chains were read from a single sample in a study of T cell repertoires in cytomegalovirus infection. TCRdb analysed the reads with MiXCR anew, one entry per CDR3 protein. The sample gives about 250,000 distinct CDR3 sequences, approximately 13% of which show up once; 1.5% to 2% is in the top ten. Sequenced material: PBMCs. Every receptor here comes from a human donor in good health (CMV status not recorded). Some clones in this sample may be carry-over from other donors' samples. CDR3s include the opening cysteine and the closing phenylalanine or tryptophan. The order of the fields is J gene, D gene, clone size, V gene, CDR3 protein, CDR3 DNA. D genes are given only for firm matches. Clone size is shown for a subset of rows, as once, few, many or a class of expanded clone.

>TRBJ2-1|TRBD1|many|TRBV6-5
CASSYDRVKNEQFF
TGTGCCAGCAGTTACGACAGGGTTAAGAATGAGCAGTTCTTC
>TRBJ1-1|NA|few|TRBV2
CASRNGGLNTEAFF
TGTGCCAGCAGGAACGGGGGGCTGAACACTGAAGCTTTCTTT
>TRBJ2-5|NA|many|TRBV7-2
CASSLRLEGETQYF
TGTGCCAGCAGCCTTAGACTAGAGGGGGAGACCCAGTACTTC
>TRBJ2-4|NA|many|TRBV12-3/TRBV12-4
CASSLYRVGNIQYF
TGTGCCAGCAGTTTATATAGGGTTGGAAACATTCAGTACTTC
>TRBJ1-4|NA|many|TRBV28
CASSSTVEEKLFF
TGTGCCAGCAGTTCCACGGTGGAGGAAAAACTGTTTTTT
>TRBJ1-2|TRBD1|few|TRBV7-2
CASSFQGASGYTF
TGTGCCAGCAGTTTTCAGGGGGCAAGTGGCTACACCTTC
>TRBJ1-1|NA|NA|TRBV6-2/TRBV6-3
CASSLPTVRGEAFF
TGTGCCAGCAGTTTACCCACTGTCAGGGGTGAAGCTTTCTTT
>TRBJ2-5|NA|many|TRBV7-2
CASSLRWAQETQYF
TGTGCCAGCAGCTTAAGGTGGGCCCAAGAGACCCAGTACTTC
>TRBJ1-2|NA|many|TRBV25-1
CASSDGNGYTF
TGTGCCAGCAGTGACGGAAATGGCTACACCTTC
>TRBJ2-5|TRBD2|many|TRBV7-2
CASSLGASGGQETQYF
TGTGCCAGCAGCTTAGGGGCTAGCGGGGGTCAAGAGACCCAGTACTTC
>TRBJ1-5|NA|NA|TRBV5-5
CASSLDPNQYQPQHF
TGTGCCAGCAGCTTGGACCCCAATCAATATCAGCCCCAGCATTTT
>TRBJ2-1|TRBD1|many|TRBV7-9
CASTWGTGGNEQFF
TGTGCCAGCACTTGGGGGACAGGGGGTAATGAGCAGTTCTTC
>TRBJ2-3|TRBD2|many|TRBV7-2
CASSSLAGTSTDTQYF
TGTGCCAGCAGCTCCTTAGCGGGTACTAGCACAGATACGCAGTATTTT
>TRBJ2-3|NA|NA|TRBV5-1
CAGSAEDTQYF
TGCGCCGGCAGCGCCGAAGATACGCAGTATTTT
>TRBJ2-7|NA|NA|TRBV20-1
CSARDVGAVYEQYF
TGCAGTGCTAGAGATGTGGGAGCGGTCTACGAGCAGTACTTC
>TRBJ2-3|NA|NA|TRBV29-1
CSVGGRATDTQYF
TGCAGCGTAGGGGGGCGGGCTACAGATACGCAGTATTTT
>TRBJ2-1|NA|few|TRBV19
CASSIWRGSGYNEQFF
TGTGCCAGTAGTATATGGAGGGGGAGTGGTTACAATGAGCAGTTCTTC
>TRBJ1-1|NA|many|TRBV6-2/TRBV6-3
CASSYSTATNTEAFF
TGTGCCAGCAGTTACTCCACAGCGACGAACACTGAAGCTTTCTTT
>TRBJ1-1|TRBD1|NA|TRBV11-2
CASSFRGRGEAFF
TGTGCCAGCAGTTTCAGGGGGCGCGGGGAAGCTTTCTTT
>TRBJ2-7|TRBD2|many|TRBV10-3
CAIGAGGPESEQYF
TGTGCCATCGGAGCGGGAGGGCCCGAATCGGAGCAGTACTTC
>TRBJ2-4|NA|many|TRBV7-2
CASSLGASLAKNIQYF
TGTGCCAGCAGCTTAGGTGCCAGTTTAGCCAAAAACATTCAGTACTTC
>TRBJ2-7|TRBD2|NA|TRBV29-1
CSVGIAGEQYF
TGCAGCGTTGGCATAGCGGGAGAGCAGTACTTC
>TRBJ2-7|TRBD2|many|TRBV7-2
CASSLAASGYEQYF
TGTGCCAGCAGCTTAGCGGCTAGCGGCTACGAGCAGTACTTC
>TRBJ2-5|TRBD2|many|TRBV7-9
CASSHLAGAFQETQYF
TGTGCCAGCAGCCACCTAGCGGGGGCCTTCCAAGAGACCCAGTACTTC
>TRBJ1-2|TRBD1|few|TRBV10-3
CASSGGSGYGYTF
TGTGCCAGTTCAGGGGGCTCCGGCTATGGCTACACCTTC
>TRBJ2-7|NA|many|TRBV6-5
CASSPGGAHEQYF
TGTGCCAGCAGCCCTGGGGGTGCCCACGAGCAGTACTTC
>TRBJ2-2|NA|many|TRBV14
CASSQGSNTGELFF
TGTGCCAGCAGCCAAGGGTCGAACACCGGGGAGCTGTTTTTT
>TRBJ2-2|TRBD1|many|TRBV12-5
CASGLAGTENAGELFF
TGTGCTAGTGGTTTGGCTGGGACAGAAAATGCCGGGGAGCTGTTTTTT
>TRBJ1-2|TRBD1|NA|TRBV7-2
CASNDGTGGAYTF
TGTGCCAGCAACGACGGGACAGGGGGCGCCTACACCTTC